These 10 T cell receptor beta chains originate from one sample sequenced in a study of prognosis after radiotherapy for stage I lung cancer. From genomic DNA, TCR beta CDR3 was amplified by two-round multiplex PCR. The use of primers specific to each TRBV and TRBJ gene characterized first-round PCR. TCRdb passed the multiplex PCR reads through MiXCR, listing each CDR3 protein once. The repertoire consists of about 35,000 distinct CDR3 sequences, with 32% occurring once and the leading ten covering 27%. The material sequenced was PBMCs, taken before or after stereotactic body radiation therapy (not recorded which). These receptors were taken from a donor of 50 years or more with non-small cell lung cancer.

On this clonotype itself: Only one base separates this from a far larger clonotype, so it likely reflects a read error. V usage is TRBV12-3 or TRBV12-4 and J usage is TRBJ2-2; 7 positions match TRBD1. With 4 bases clipped from V and 7 bases from J, the junction kept 12 bases outside the gene matches. The length of the CDR3 is 16 residues. CDR3 residues: CASSSTGTAYNGELFF. CDR3 DNA: TGTGCCAGCAGTTCGACCGGGACAGCCTACAACGGGGAGCTGTTTTTT.

In this sample, this clonotype turned up a few times. This sequence is one base from a far larger clone and is likely a read error. The rearrangement uses TRBV6-4 and TRBJ2-2; TRBD1 agrees at 7 bases. The CDR3 runs 16 residues. The ends lost 7 bases at V and 6 bases at J; junction bases unmatched: 14. Looked up from germline, CDR1 is MRHNA and CDR2 is SNTAGT. The CDR3, as DNA: TGTGCCAGCAAGAGGGGGCCCTCCACGGGCGCCGGGGAGCTGTTTTTT. Encoded protein: CASKRGPSTGAGELFF.

Comments on this clonotype: This likely reflects a read error, since a far larger clone is one base away. The chain employs TRBV6-9 and TRBJ1-1; TRBD1 aligns across 9 bases. The trim removed 3 bases at V and 8 bases at J, leaving 7 bases unmatched. The CDR3 sequence is 14 residues long. Germline CDR1 MNHGY, CDR2 SVAAGI. The DNA for the CDR3 is TGTGCCAGCAGTTACTGCCTCGGGACAGGGGAAGCTTTCTTT. The encoded protein is CASSYCLGTGEAFF.

Worth noting for this clonotype: This could be a read error, since a much larger clone is one nucleotide away. V is TRBV6-2 or TRBV6-3 and J is TRBJ2-3; D is perhaps TRBD2 (5 bases). The CDR3 loop spans 13 amino acids. The V end was cut by 6 bases, the J end by 6 bases, with 13 bases between. The germline V gene has CDR1 MNHEY and CDR2 SVGEGT. The CDR3 sequence is CASRAEAGDTQYF. The CDR3 nucleotides read TGTGCCAGCAGAGCGGAGGCCGGCGATACGCAGTATTTT.

V gene TRBV20-1 combines with J gene TRBJ2-7; D unclear. CDR3 length equals 14 residues. Germline V gene sequence: CDR1 DFQATT, CDR2 SNEGSKA (reference sequence). The CDR3 protein is CSGSPGSRRSEQYF. In DNA form, the CDR3 reads TGCAGCGGAAGTCCCGGGTCAAGGCGCAGCGAGCAGTACTTC.

The chain combines TRBV5-1 with TRBJ2-1, with TRBD2 as a possible D gene (5 bases). Trimming took 4 bases from V and 2 from J, leaving 7 bases between them. There are 13 residues in the CDR3. The germline CDR1 and CDR2 sequences are SGHRS and YFSETQ. The CDR3 nucleotides read TGCGCCAGCAGCCTGGGAGCCTACAATGAGCAGTTCTTC. This codes for CASSLGAYNEQFF.

This clonotype has at least ten counts. The chain carries TRBV30 and TRBJ1-3; tentatively, D is TRBD1 (6 bases). Trimming left V 2 bases short and J 2 bases short, with 7 bases between. The length of the CDR3 is 13 residues. The germline V gene encodes CDR1 GTSNPN and CDR2 SVGIG (reference sequence). The DNA of the CDR3 is TGTGCCTGGAGTAAGGGGGCTGGAAACACCATATATTTT. As protein: CAWSKGAGNTIYF.

This clonotype was picked up many times. The V and J genes are TRBV3-1 and TRBJ2-1; D gene unclear. CDR1 and CDR2 from the germline V gene are LGHDT and YNNKEL (reference sequence). This CDR3 is 14 amino acids long. The V gene lost 4 bases and the J gene lost 6 bases, with 13 bases spanning the gap. The CDR3 sequence is CASSLKAQINEQFF. DNA of the CDR3: TGTGCCAGCAGCCTAAAGGCCCAGATCAATGAGCAGTTCTTC.

Many counts were recorded for this clonotype. V and J are TRBV3-1 and TRBJ1-2; D might be TRBD1 (6 bases). Germline assignment: CDR1 LGHDT and CDR2 YNNKEL (reference sequence). The CDR3 covers 14 residues. Between the trimmed V and J ends, which lost 1 base and 6 bases, there was a span of 12 bases. CDR3 coding DNA: TGTGCCAGCAGCCAAGCCGACAGGCGGGATGGCTACACCTTC. Translation: CASSQADRRDGYTF.

Many counts were recorded for this clonotype. This sequence joins TRBV7-3 and TRBJ2-1, with 10 bases lining up with TRBD2. J lost 6 bases, V lost 5 bases, and 4 bases had no gene match. CDR3 size: 14 residues. Germline V lookup: CDR1 SGHTA, CDR2 FQGTGA. Written as DNA, the CDR3 is TGTGCCAGCAGCACGGGACTAGCGCGCAATGAGCAGTTCTTC. This translates into CASSTGLARNEQFF.